These 20 T cell receptor beta chains came from one sample sequenced in a study of blood T cells in healthy people across ages. The authors ran a second PCR of about 6 to 12 cycles using a sample-barcoded 5' primer and a J-beta primer mix. TCRdb recomputed calls from the 5' RACE reads with MiXCR, one row per CDR3 protein. This repertoire shows approximately 1.5 million distinct CDR3 sequences, around 40% found once; its top ten account for approximately 4.1%. Sequenced input: blood. The source of these receptors is a woman under 30 in good health.

The gene calls are TRBV4-2 and TRBJ2-5; weak D call: TRBD1 (6 bases). The end of the DNA is better explained by TRBJ2-7, so the J call may be wrong. The CDR3 is 16 residues long. Germline CDR1 is LGHNA and CDR2 is YNFKEQ. The CDR3 DNA follows: TGTGCCAGCAGCCGACCTTACCAGGGGAACACCTACGAGCAGTACTTC. This sequence encodes CASSRPYQGNTYEQYF.

V is TRBV28 and J is TRBJ2-5; 9 nucleotides line up with TRBD2. TRBJ2-7 matches the DNA end more closely, so the J call is doubtful. The germline V gene has CDR1 MDHEN and CDR2 SYDVKM. This CDR3 spans 17 amino acids. The CDR3 DNA reads TGTGCCAGCAGTTTACATGGGAGTCTAGCGGGGCACTACGAGCAGTACTTC. Translation gives CASSLHGSLAGHYEQYF.

The DNA for the CDR3 is TGCGCCAGCAGCCAAGTCGGCGGAGGCCTCACAGATACGCAGTATTTT. Translated: CASSQVGGGLTDTQYF. The V gene is TRBV4-1, the J gene TRBJ2-3; a possible D gene is TRBD2 (5 bases). The CDR3 covers 16 residues. Germline lookup yields CDR1 MGHRA and CDR2 YSYEKL. Trimming pared 1 base from V and 2 bases from J, leaving 13 bases between.

This clonotype came up many times. The chain recombines TRBV29-1 with TRBJ1-1; D call uncertain. The CDR3 extends over 10 amino acids. Trimming removed 6 bases at V and 1 base at J, with 3 bases between. CDR1 is SQVTM and CDR2 is ANQGSEA in the germline V gene. CDR3 nucleotides: TGCAGCGTCGAGAACACTGAAGCTTTCTTT. It specifies CSVENTEAFF.

This chain links TRBV7-9 with TRBJ1-1; D is possibly TRBD1 (6 bases). The CDR3 consists of 16 residues. Germline-derived CDR1 and CDR2 are SEHNR and FQNEAQ (reference sequence). The V and J ends lost 4 bases and 3 bases respectively, with 18 bases between them. Written as DNA, the CDR3 is TGTGCCAGCAGCTCGAGAACCGGGACACTTGACACTGAAGCTTTCTTT. Its protein product is CASSSRTGTLDTEAFF.

This clonotype was detected only a few times. This chain links TRBV4-1 with TRBJ1-2; D gene unclear. Trimming took 4 bases from V and 2 from J, leaving 11 bases between them. The CDR3 has 14 residues. CDR1 is MGHRA, CDR2 YSYEKL, per germline. CDR3: CASSPATANYGYTF. As DNA, the CDR3 is TGCGCCAGCAGCCCAGCTACAGCCAACTATGGCTACACCTTC.

This chain joins TRBV11-2 and TRBJ1-4; unclear D gene. Germline V lookup: CDR1 SGHAT, CDR2 FQNNGV. Deletions cut 5 bases from V and 7 bases from J, with 14 bases between. CDR3 size: 14 residues. As DNA, the CDR3 is TGTGCCAGCAGCCCCGGGGTAGAAGGTGAAAAACTGTTTTTT. It translates to CASSPGVEGEKLFF. The entire variable domain, with the rest obtained from reference TRBV11-2 and TRBJ1-4, is as follows: EAGVAQSPRYKIIEKRQSVAFWCNPISGHATLYWYQQILGQGPKLLIQFQNNGVVDDSQLPKDRFSAERLKGVDSTLKIQPAKLEDSAVYLCASSPGVEGEKLFFGSGTQLSVL.

This chain links TRBV14 with TRBJ2-3, with D perhaps matching TRBD2 (5 bases). V shed 2 bases and J shed 2 bases, with 14 bases lying between them. The germline gives CDR1 SGHDN, CDR2 FVKESK. The CDR3 extends over 16 amino acids. In nucleotides, the CDR3 is TGTGCCAGCAGCCAACGGCAGGACTGGGACACAGATACGCAGTATTTT. Residues: CASSQRQDWDTDTQYF.

The gene calls are TRBV20-1 and TRBJ2-1; no clear D. Germline lookup yields CDR1 DFQATT and CDR2 SNEGSKA (reference sequence). V was cut by 1 base and J by 8 bases, with 12 bases left in between. The CDR3 is 13 residues long. The CDR3 loop is CSARGDWGHEQFF. Here the CDR3 DNA reads TGCAGTGCTAGAGGAGATTGGGGTCATGAGCAGTTCTTC.

The chain couples TRBV25-1 to TRBJ1-4, with 10 bases identical to TRBD1. With V trimmed by 4 bases and J by 4 bases, 6 bases remained unmatched. This CDR3 is 16 amino acids long. Germline values: CDR1 MGHDK, CDR2 SYGVNS. The CDR3 nucleotides read TGTGCCAGCAGTGCGTTGACAGGGGGCGGTAATGAAAAACTGTTTTTT. Residues: CASSALTGGGNEKLFF.

This rearrangement joins TRBV5-5 to TRBJ2-7, with 10 bases matching TRBD2. The length of the CDR3 is 15 residues. V dropped 1 base and J dropped 3; count of bases not matched to a gene: 4. Germline assignment: CDR1 SGHKS and CDR2 YYEKEE (reference sequence). The DNA of the CDR3 is TGTGCCAGCAGCTTGTCACTAGCGGGGATCTACGAGCAGTACTTC. Its protein is CASSLSLAGIYEQYF.

V usage is TRBV4-1 and J usage is TRBJ2-5; a possible D gene is TRBD1 (5 bases). Trimming took off 1 base at V and 11 bases at J, with 17 bases between the two ends. In germline, CDR1 is MGHRA, CDR2 YSYEKL. CDR3 length: 14 residues. The CDR3: CASSQAAGRNEQYF. As DNA, the CDR3 is TGCGCCAGCAGCCAAGCGGCAGGGCGAAATGAGCAGTACTTC.

Only a few counts were recorded for this clonotype. The chain links TRBV4-3 to TRBJ2-7, with a weak D call TRBD2 (5 bases). This CDR3 is built from 14 residues. V lost 1 base and J lost 5, with 12 bases in between. Germline values: CDR1 LGHNA, CDR2 YSLEER. CDR3 amino acids: CASSQAQDGDEQYF. CDR3 sequence (DNA): TGCGCCAGCAGCCAAGCTCAGGACGGGGACGAGCAGTACTTC.

The rearrangement links TRBV7-9 to TRBJ1-1, with D possibly being TRBD1 (5 bases). V was clipped by 5 bases and J by 5 bases, with 15 bases between them. The germline CDR1 and CDR2 sequences are SEHNR and FQNEAQ (reference sequence). The CDR3 is 14 amino acids. CDR3 DNA sequence: TGTGCCAGCAGCCCCCGCGGGGGAGAAACTGAAGCTTTCTTT. It codes for CASSPRGGETEAFF.

The sample holds a few counts of this clonotype. The chain uses TRBV7-2 and TRBJ1-5, with 8 nucleotides matching TRBD1. With 5 bases clipped from V and 6 bases from J, the junction kept 6 bases outside the gene matches. The CDR3 is 14 amino acids. Germline V gives CDR1 SGHTA, CDR2 FQGNSA. The CDR3 reads CASSQRTGPQPQHF. The CDR3 DNA is TGTGCCAGCAGCCAGAGGACAGGGCCTCAGCCCCAGCATTTT.

The genes are TRBV15 and TRBJ1-5; 7 positions agree with TRBD1. The germline CDR1 and CDR2 sequences are LNHNV and YYDKDF (reference sequence). The CDR3 is made up of 17 amino acids. V was clipped by 4 bases and J by 0 bases; unmatched bases: 9. For the CDR3, the DNA is TGTGCCACCAGCAAGGACAGGCGGCAAAATAGCAATCAGCCCCAGCATTTT. It specifies CATSKDRRQNSNQPQHF. Combining the CDR3 with reference TRBV15 and TRBJ1-5 gives the whole variable domain DAMVIQNPRYQVTQFGKPVTLSCSQTLNHNVMYWYQQKSSQAPKLLFHYYDKDFNNEADTPDNFQSRRPNTSFCFLDIRSPGLGDTAMYLCATSKDRRQNSNQPQHFGDGTRLSIL.

This clonotype was counted between two and nine times. The genes are TRBV7-6 and TRBJ2-7; either TRBD1 or TRBD2 may fit D (5 bases each). This CDR3 region has 14 residues. Looked up from germline, CDR1 is SGHVS and CDR2 is FNYEAQ. V was cut by 2 bases and J by 5 bases, with 13 bases left in between. In DNA form, the CDR3 reads TGTGCCAGCAGCTTAATGGGACCCGCTCACGAGCAGTACTTC. Its protein product is CASSLMGPAHEQYF.

Remarks on this clonotype: A much larger clone sits a single nucleotide away, making a read error possible. This chain joins TRBV20-1 and TRBJ1-2; no clear D. This CDR3 comprises 15 residues. CDR1 and CDR2 from the germline V gene are DFQATT and SNEGSKA (reference sequence). V lost 3 bases to trimming and J lost 5 bases, with 19 bases between them. CDR3 amino acids: CSARGKSTIRYGYTF. CDR3 coding DNA: TGCAGTGCTAGGGGCAAATCCACAATTAGGTATGGCTACACCTTC.

This clonotype was detected only a few times. V usage is TRBV2 and J usage is TRBJ1-1; D is undetermined. Trimming removed 1 base at V and 1 base at J, with 10 bases between. Germline-derived CDR1 and CDR2 are SNHLY and FYNNEI. The CDR3 length is 15 residues. The CDR3 reads CASSEVAAKNTEAFF. CDR3 bases: TGTGCCAGCAGTGAAGTCGCAGCTAAGAACACTGAAGCTTTCTTT.

CDR3 residues: CSVLYPSGTDTQYF. CDR3 nucleotide sequence: TGCAGCGTTTTGTATCCTAGCGGCACAGATACGCAGTATTTT. The rearrangement joins TRBV29-1 to TRBJ2-3; D may be TRBD2 (6 bases). Per germline, CDR1 SQVTM and CDR2 ANQGSEA. Trimming removed 5 bases at V and 1 base at J, with 13 bases between. The CDR3 has 14 residues.